Included here is one TCR beta chain sequence, with context. Germline V gene lookup returns CDR1 WNHNN and CDR2 SYGVQD (reference sequence). This CDR3 is built from 16 residues. The V gene lost 0 bases and the J gene lost 1 base, with 9 bases spanning the gap. This sample was taken from a study of blood T cell repertoires in COVID-19. Study as a whole: PBMCs, B-cell-depleted T cells, or T cells were the source of the cDNA or gDNA that made up the material.

Here immunoSEQ multiplex PCR was the method, and the copy in TCRdb shows in-frame clones only, minus some. The sample includes hundreds of thousands of clones, 80% to 90% of them seen just once. The specimen sequenced was peripheral blood. The clonotype was recovered from a woman in her twenties or thirties with acute or convalescent COVID-19. This chain joins TRBV10-1 and TRBJ2-2, with D perhaps TRBD1 (6 bases). Written as DNA, the CDR3 is TGCGCCAGCAGTGAGTCCAGGGGCTTGAACACCGGGGAGCTGTTTTTT. Translated: CASSESRGLNTGELFF.